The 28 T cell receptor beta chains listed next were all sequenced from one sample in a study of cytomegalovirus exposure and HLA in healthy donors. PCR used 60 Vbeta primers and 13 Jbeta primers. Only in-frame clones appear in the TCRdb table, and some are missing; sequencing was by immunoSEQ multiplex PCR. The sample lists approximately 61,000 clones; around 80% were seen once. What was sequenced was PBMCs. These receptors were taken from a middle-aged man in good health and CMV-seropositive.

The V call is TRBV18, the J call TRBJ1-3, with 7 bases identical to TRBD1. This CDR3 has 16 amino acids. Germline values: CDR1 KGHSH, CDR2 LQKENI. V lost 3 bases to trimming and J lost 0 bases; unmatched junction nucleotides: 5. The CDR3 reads CASSPRTGDSGNTIYF. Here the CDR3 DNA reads TGTGCCAGCTCACCGCGGACAGGCGACTCTGGAAACACCATATATTTT.

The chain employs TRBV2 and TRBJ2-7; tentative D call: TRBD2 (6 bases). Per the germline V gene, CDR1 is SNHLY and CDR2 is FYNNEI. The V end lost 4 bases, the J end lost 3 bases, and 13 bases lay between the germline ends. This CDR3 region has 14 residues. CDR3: CASSVQRRDYEQYF. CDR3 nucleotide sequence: TGTGCCAGCAGTGTCCAGCGGCGGGACTACGAGCAGTACTTC.

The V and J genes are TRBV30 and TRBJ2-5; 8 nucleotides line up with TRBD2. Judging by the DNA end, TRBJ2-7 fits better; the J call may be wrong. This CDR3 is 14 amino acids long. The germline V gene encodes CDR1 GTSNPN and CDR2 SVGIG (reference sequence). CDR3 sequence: CAWGSRGARYEQYF. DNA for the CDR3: TGTGCCTGGGGGTCGCGGGGGGCGCGGTACGAGCAGTACTTC.

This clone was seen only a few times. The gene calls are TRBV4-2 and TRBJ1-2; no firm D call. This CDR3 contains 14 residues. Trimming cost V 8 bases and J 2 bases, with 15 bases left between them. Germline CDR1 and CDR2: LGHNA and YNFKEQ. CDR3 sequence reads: CASLHARRNYGYTF. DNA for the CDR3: TGTGCCAGCCTCCACGCTCGGAGGAACTATGGCTACACCTTC.

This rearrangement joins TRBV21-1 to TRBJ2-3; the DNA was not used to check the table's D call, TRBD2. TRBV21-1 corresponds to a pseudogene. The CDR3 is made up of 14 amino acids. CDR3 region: CASTCTKGTDTQYF. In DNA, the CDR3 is TGTGCCAGCACCTGTACTAAGGGCACAGATACGCAGTATTTT.

CDR3 residues: CASSGTGGWGEKLFF. CDR3 bases: TGTGCCAGCAGCGGGACAGGGGGCTGGGGTGAAAAACTGTTTTTT. The chain uses TRBV27 and TRBJ1-4; TRBD1 matches at 12 bases. Trimming at V came to 6 bases and at J to 7 bases, leaving 6 bases not matched to a gene. The CDR3 has 15 residues. Germline CDR1 and CDR2: MNHEY and SMNVEV (reference sequence).

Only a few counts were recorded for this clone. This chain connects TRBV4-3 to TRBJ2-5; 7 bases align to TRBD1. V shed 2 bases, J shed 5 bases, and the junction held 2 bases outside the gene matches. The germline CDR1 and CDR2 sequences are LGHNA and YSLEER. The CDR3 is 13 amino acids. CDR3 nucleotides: TGCGCCAGCAGCCAAACAGGGGATGAGACCCAGTACTTC. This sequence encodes CASSQTGDETQYF.

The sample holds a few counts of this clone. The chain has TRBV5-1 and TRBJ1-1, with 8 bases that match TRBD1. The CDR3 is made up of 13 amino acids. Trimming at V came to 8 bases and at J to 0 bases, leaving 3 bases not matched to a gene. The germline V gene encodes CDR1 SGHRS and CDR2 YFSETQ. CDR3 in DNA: TGCGCCAGTAGACAGGGGTTGAACACTGAAGCTTTCTTT. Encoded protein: CASRQGLNTEAFF.

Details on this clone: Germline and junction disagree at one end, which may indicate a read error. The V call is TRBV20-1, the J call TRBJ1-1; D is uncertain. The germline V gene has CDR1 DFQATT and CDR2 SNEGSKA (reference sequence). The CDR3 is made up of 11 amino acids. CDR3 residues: CSAHVKLGLLF. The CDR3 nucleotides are TGCAGTGCACACGTAAAACTCGGACTCCTCTTT.

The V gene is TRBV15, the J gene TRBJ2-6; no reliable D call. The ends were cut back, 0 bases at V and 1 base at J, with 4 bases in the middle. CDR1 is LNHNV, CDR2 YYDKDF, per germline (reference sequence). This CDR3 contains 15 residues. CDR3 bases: TGTGCCACCAGCAGAGATACATCTGGGGCCAACGTCCTGACTTTC. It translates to CATSRDTSGANVLTF.

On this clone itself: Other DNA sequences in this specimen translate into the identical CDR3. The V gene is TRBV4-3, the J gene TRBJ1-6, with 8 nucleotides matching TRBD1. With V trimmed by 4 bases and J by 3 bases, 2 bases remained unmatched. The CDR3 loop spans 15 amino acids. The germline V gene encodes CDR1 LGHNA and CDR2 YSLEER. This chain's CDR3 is CASSPGQGYNSPLHF. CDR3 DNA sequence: TGCGCCAGCAGCCCCGGACAGGGCTATAATTCACCCCTCCACTTT.

The DNA for the CDR3 is TGTGCCAGCAGCTTGGCTTTGAGGGGGACGTACATTCAGTACTTC. Its protein product is CASSLALRGTYIQYF. The rearrangement links TRBV5-4 to TRBJ2-4; weak D call: TRBD1 (6 bases). Germline V CDR1 and CDR2: SGHNT, YYREEE (reference sequence). The CDR3 is made up of 15 amino acids. V lost 0 bases, J lost 8 bases, and 15 bases lay in between.

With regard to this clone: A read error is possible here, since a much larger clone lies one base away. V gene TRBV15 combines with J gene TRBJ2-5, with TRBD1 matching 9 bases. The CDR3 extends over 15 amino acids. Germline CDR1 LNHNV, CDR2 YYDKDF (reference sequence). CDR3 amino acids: CDTSLQGAPGEAQYF. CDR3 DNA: TGTGACACCAGTTTACAGGGGGCGCCTGGGGAGGCCCAGTACTTC.

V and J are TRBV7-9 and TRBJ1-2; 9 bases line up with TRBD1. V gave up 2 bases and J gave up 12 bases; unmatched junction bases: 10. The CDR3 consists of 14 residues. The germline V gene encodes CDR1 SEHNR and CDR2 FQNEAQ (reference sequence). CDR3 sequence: CASSLSQGAVYNTF. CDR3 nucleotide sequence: TGTGCCAGCAGCTTATCACAGGGGGCTGTTTACAACACCTTC.

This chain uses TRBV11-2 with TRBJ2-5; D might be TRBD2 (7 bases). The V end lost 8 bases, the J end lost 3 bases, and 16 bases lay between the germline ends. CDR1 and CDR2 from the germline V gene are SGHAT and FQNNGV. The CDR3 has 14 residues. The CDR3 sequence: CASGGRGREETQYF. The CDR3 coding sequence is TGTGCCAGCGGGGGGCGGGGGCGCGAAGAGACCCAGTACTTC.

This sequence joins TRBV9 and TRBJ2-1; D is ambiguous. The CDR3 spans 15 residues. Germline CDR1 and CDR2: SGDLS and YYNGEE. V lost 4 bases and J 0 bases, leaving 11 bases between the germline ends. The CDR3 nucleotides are TGTGCCAGCAGCACCGACCCTAGCTCCTACAATGAGCAGTTCTTC. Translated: CASSTDPSSYNEQFF.

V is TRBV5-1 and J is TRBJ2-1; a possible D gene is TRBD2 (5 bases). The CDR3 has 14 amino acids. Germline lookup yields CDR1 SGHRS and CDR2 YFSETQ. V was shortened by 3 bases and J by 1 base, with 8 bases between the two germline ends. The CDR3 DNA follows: TGCGCCAGCAGCTACGGGATTTCCTACAATGAGCAGTTCTTC. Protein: CASSYGISYNEQFF. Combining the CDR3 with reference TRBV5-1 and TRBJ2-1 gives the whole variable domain KAGVTQTPRYLIKTRGQQVTLSCSPISGHRSVSWYQQTPGQGLQFLFEYFSETQRNKGNFPGRFSGRQFSNSRSEMNVSTLELGDSALYLCASSYGISYNEQFFGPGTRLTVL.

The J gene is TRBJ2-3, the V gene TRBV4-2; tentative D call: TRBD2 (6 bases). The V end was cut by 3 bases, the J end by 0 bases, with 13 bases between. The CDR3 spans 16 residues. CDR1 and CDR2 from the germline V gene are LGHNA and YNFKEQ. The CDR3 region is CASSHITSSSTDTQYF. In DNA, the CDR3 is TGTGCCAGCAGCCACATAACTAGCAGTAGCACAGATACGCAGTATTTT.

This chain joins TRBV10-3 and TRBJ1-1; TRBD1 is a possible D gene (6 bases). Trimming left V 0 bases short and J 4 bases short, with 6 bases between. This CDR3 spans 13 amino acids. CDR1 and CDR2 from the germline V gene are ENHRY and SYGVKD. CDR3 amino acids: CAISESGGTEAFF. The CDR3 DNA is TGTGCCATCAGTGAGTCAGGGGGCACTGAAGCTTTCTTT.

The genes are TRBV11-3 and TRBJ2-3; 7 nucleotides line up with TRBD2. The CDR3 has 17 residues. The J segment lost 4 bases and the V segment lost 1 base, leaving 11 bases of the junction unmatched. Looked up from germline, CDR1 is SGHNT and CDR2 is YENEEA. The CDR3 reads CASSLGFGGGSPDTQYF. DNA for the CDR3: TGTGCCAGCAGCTTAGGCTTTGGCGGGGGTTCCCCAGATACGCAGTATTTT.

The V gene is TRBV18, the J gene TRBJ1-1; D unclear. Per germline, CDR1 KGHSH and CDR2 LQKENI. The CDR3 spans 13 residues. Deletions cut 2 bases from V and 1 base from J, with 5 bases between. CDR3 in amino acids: CASSPGPNTEAFF. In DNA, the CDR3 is TGTGCCAGCTCACCAGGCCCGAACACTGAAGCTTTCTTT.

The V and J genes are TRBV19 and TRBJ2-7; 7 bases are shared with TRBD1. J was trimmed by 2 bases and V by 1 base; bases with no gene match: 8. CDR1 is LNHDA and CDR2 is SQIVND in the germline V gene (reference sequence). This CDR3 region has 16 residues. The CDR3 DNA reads TGTGCCAGTAGTATAGTCATGGGGACAGCCACCTACGAGCAGTACTTC. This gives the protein CASSIVMGTATYEQYF.

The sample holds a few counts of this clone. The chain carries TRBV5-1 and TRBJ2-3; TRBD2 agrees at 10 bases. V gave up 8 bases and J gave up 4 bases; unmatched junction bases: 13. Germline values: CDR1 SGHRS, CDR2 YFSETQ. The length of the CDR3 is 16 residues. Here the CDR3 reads CASSYSSGSSPDTQYF. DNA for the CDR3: TGCGCCAGTTCGTATTCTAGCGGGAGCAGCCCAGATACGCAGTATTTT.

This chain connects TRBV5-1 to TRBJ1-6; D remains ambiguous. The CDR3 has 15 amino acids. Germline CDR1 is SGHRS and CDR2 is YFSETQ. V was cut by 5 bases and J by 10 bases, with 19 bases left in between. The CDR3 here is CASRASVGVSSPLHF. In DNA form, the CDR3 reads TGCGCCAGCAGGGCCTCGGTCGGGGTTAGCTCACCCCTCCACTTT.

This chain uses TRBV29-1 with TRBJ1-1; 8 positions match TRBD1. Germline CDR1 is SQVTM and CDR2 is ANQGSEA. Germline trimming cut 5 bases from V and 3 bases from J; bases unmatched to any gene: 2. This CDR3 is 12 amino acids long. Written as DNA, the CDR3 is TGCAGCGTTACAGGGGGAGACACTGAAGCTTTCTTT. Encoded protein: CSVTGGDTEAFF.

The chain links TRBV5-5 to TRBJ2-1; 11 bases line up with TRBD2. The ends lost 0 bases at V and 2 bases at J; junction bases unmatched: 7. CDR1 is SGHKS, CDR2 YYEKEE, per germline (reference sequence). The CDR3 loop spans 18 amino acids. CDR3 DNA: TGTGCCAGCAGCTTGGTCGGGACTAGCGGCCTTGCCTACAATGAGCAGTTCTTC. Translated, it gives CASSLVGTSGLAYNEQFF.

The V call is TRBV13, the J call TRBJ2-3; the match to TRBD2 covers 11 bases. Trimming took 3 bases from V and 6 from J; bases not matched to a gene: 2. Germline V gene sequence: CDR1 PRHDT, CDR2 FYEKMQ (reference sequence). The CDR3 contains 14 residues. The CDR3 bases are TGTGCCAGCAGCTTCCGACTAGCGGGGGATACGCAGTATTTT. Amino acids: CASSFRLAGDTQYF.

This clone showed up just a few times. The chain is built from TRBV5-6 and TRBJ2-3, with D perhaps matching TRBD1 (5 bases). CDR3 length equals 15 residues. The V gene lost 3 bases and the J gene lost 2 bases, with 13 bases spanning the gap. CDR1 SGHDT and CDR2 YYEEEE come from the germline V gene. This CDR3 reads CASSWLSQDTDTQYF. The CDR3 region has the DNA TGTGCCAGCAGCTGGCTTTCACAGGACACAGATACGCAGTATTTT.